Listed here are 30 T cell receptor beta chains from one sample, sequenced in a study of sequential checkpoint blockade in melanoma. Treatment specified: randomized to nivolumab then ipilimumab (arm A) or the reverse (arm B). Data came from immunoSEQ multiplex PCR; TCRdb stores just in-frame clones and leaves some out. The sample includes roughly 20,000 clones, about 74% seen only once; the top ten take roughly 35%. The sequencing used CD8+ T cells sorted from blood (inferred from file names), collected from a patient given nivolumab and ipilimumab in sequence. These receptors all come from a human donor with melanoma.

This clone was picked up a small number of times. The CDR3 region has the DNA TGTGCCAGCAGCAAAATTCGGCGGGGTAACTACGAGCAGTACTTC. Translated, it gives CASSKIRRGNYEQYF. The rearrangement joins TRBV21-1 to TRBJ2-7; TRBD2, the D gene given by the table, was not confirmed from the DNA. TRBV21-1 is flagged as a pseudogene. This CDR3 is 15 amino acids long.

Only one count was recorded for this clone. The chain employs TRBV27 and TRBJ2-2; perhaps TRBD1 as D (5 bases). This CDR3 contains 13 residues. CDR1 MNHEY and CDR2 SMNVEV come from the germline V gene (reference sequence). V lost 2 bases, J lost 9 bases, and 10 bases lay in between. The CDR3 region is CASSLGARWELFF. The CDR3 nucleotides are TGTGCCAGCAGTTTAGGGGCCAGATGGGAGCTGTTTTTT.

This clone was observed a few times. This sequence joins TRBV6-4 and TRBJ1-6; D gene unclear. This CDR3 is built from 15 residues. Per the germline V gene, CDR1 is MRHNA and CDR2 is SNTAGT. V was shortened by 0 bases and J by 6 bases, with 9 bases between the two germline ends. For the CDR3, the DNA is TGTGCCAGCAGTGACTCGGCGGGGTTTAATTCACCCCTCCACTTT. Translated, it gives CASSDSAGFNSPLHF.

This clone was seen only a few times. V is TRBV6-6 and J is TRBJ1-1; 8 nucleotides align to TRBD1. CDR3 length equals 13 residues. Trimming took 6 bases from V and 6 from J; bases not matched to a gene: 6. Germline loops: CDR1 MNHNY, CDR2 SVGAGI (reference sequence). CDR3 sequence (DNA): TGTGCCAGCAGGATCGGGACAGGCCCTGAAGCTTTCTTT. As protein: CASRIGTGPEAFF.

The chain joins TRBV2 to TRBJ2-1, with D tentatively TRBD2 (6 bases). The V end was cut by 6 bases, the J end by 3 bases, with 12 bases between. The V gene's germline CDR1 is SNHLY and CDR2 FYNNEI. CDR3 length: 14 residues. The CDR3 loop is CASRTEGVYNEQFF. Written as DNA, the CDR3 is TGTGCCAGCAGGACGGAGGGCGTCTACAATGAGCAGTTCTTC. Combining the CDR3 with reference TRBV2 and TRBJ2-1 gives the whole variable domain EPEVTQTPSHQVTQMGQEVILRCVPISNHLYFYWYRQILGQKVEFLVSFYNNEISEKSEIFDDQFSVERPDGSNFTLKIRSTKLEDSAMYFCASRTEGVYNEQFFGPGTRLTVL.

The chain links TRBV27 to TRBJ1-2; D is possibly TRBD1 (6 bases). Germline-derived CDR1 and CDR2 are MNHEY and SMNVEV (reference sequence). The V and J ends lost 7 bases and 4 bases respectively, with 19 bases between them. The length of the CDR3 is 15 residues. Here the CDR3 reads CASTVLTGLFYGYTF. The DNA of the CDR3 is TGTGCCAGCACTGTACTGACAGGACTCTTCTATGGCTACACCTTC.

V and J are TRBV6-1 and TRBJ2-5, with 9 bases fitting TRBD2. This CDR3 is built from 13 residues. Trimming removed 5 bases from V and 3 bases from J; junction bases left unmatched: 1. Germline loops: CDR1 MNHNS, CDR2 SASEGT. CDR3 sequence: CASSRTSEETQYF. DNA of the CDR3: TGTGCCAGCAGTCGGACTAGCGAAGAGACCCAGTACTTC.

This clone was recorded only once. The DNA of the CDR3 is TGTGCCAGCAGCTTTGTCGGTGGCTACACCTTC. Amino acid sequence: CASSFVGGYTF. The rearrangement joins TRBV5-6 to TRBJ1-2; D not certain. The ends were cut back, 2 bases at V and 7 bases at J, with 6 bases in the middle. Germline V CDR1 and CDR2: SGHDT, YYEEEE. The CDR3 totals 11 residues.

The V call is TRBV5-1, the J call TRBJ2-1; TRBD2 matches at 7 bases. The trim removed 4 bases at V and 5 bases at J, leaving 3 bases unmatched. CDR1 SGHRS and CDR2 YFSETQ come from the germline V gene. This CDR3 has 13 amino acids. This chain's CDR3 is CASSRTRDNEQFF. For the CDR3, the DNA is TGCGCCAGCAGCAGGACTAGAGACAATGAGCAGTTCTTC.

The V gene is TRBV6-5, the J gene TRBJ2-7; possible D gene TRBD1, 6 bases. This CDR3 comprises 14 residues. CDR1 and CDR2 (germline): MNHEY, SVGAGI. V was shortened by 0 bases and J by 3 bases, with 9 bases between the two germline ends. CDR3 in DNA: TGTGCCAGCAGTTACTCGACAGGCGTCTACGAGCAGTACTTC. It translates to CASSYSTGVYEQYF.

The J gene is TRBJ1-1, the V gene TRBV13; D perhaps matches TRBD1 (5 bases). The CDR3 covers 15 residues. Trimming shortened V by 0 bases and J by 4 bases, and 12 bases separated the two germline ends. In germline, CDR1 is PRHDT, CDR2 FYEKMQ (reference sequence). CDR3 loop: CASSLGRDWGTEAFF. In nucleotides, the CDR3 is TGTGCCAGCAGCTTAGGACGGGACTGGGGCACTGAAGCTTTCTTT. Drawing the rest from reference TRBV13 and TRBJ1-1, the complete variable domain is AAGVIQSPRHLIKEKRETATLKCYPIPRHDTVYWYQQGPGQDPQFLISFYEKMQSDKGSIPDRFSAQQFSDYHSELNMSSLELGDSALYFCASSLGRDWGTEAFFGQGTRLTVV.

The chain combines TRBV5-4 with TRBJ1-2, with a weak D call TRBD1 (5 bases). CDR1 SGHNT and CDR2 YYREEE come from the germline V gene (reference sequence). The CDR3 has 15 residues. Trimming stripped 5 bases from V and 0 bases from J, with 14 bases between. CDR3 sequence (DNA): TGTGCCAGCAGATTCCGACAGAATACTAACTATGGCTACACCTTC. Translation: CASRFRQNTNYGYTF.

This chain connects TRBV6-5 to TRBJ1-4; TRBD1 matches 8 bases. CDR1 and CDR2 (germline): MNHEY, SVGAGI. This CDR3 region has 13 residues. After removal of 5 bases from V and 5 bases from J, the junction contained 1 base not matched to a gene. CDR3 coding DNA: TGTGCCAGCAGTACAGGGGGAAATGAAAAACTGTTTTTT. Its protein is CASSTGGNEKLFF.

This clone appeared once. The J gene is TRBJ2-7, the V gene TRBV28; tentatively, D is TRBD1 (5 bases). Trimming pared 2 bases from V and 2 bases from J, leaving 10 bases between. Germline V CDR1 and CDR2: MDHEN, SYDVKM. The CDR3 spans 14 residues. CDR3 amino acids: CASSLIDSTYEQYF. CDR3 coding DNA: TGTGCCAGCAGTTTAATAGACAGTACCTACGAGCAGTACTTC.

This clone was observed once. This chain links TRBV6-1 with TRBJ1-4; 7 nucleotides agree with TRBD1. CDR1 and CDR2 from the germline V gene are MNHNS and SASEGT. V was clipped by 6 bases and J by 5 bases; unmatched bases: 6. This CDR3 is 14 amino acids long. The CDR3: CASRQGQGNEKLFF. In DNA form, the CDR3 reads TGTGCCAGCAGACAGGGGCAGGGGAATGAAAAACTGTTTTTT.

This sequence joins TRBV13 and TRBJ2-3; TRBD2 aligns across 9 bases. Germline V gene lookup returns CDR1 PRHDT and CDR2 FYEKMQ (reference sequence). This CDR3 contains 16 residues. J gave up 8 bases and V 2 bases, and 11 bases lay outside the gene matches. The CDR3 coding sequence is TGTGCCAGCAGCTTAATCCTTAGCGGGAGCGCCGGTACGCAGTATTTT. Amino acids: CASSLILSGSAGTQYF.

V is TRBV4-1 and J is TRBJ1-1; D may be TRBD1 (6 bases). The length of the CDR3 is 14 residues. The V and J ends lost 4 bases and 4 bases respectively, with 13 bases between them. The germline CDR1 and CDR2 sequences are MGHRA and YSYEKL. This CDR3 is CASSPHTGLTEAFF. DNA for the CDR3: TGCGCCAGCAGCCCACATACAGGGCTCACTGAAGCTTTCTTT.

This clone was picked up one time. The CDR3: CASSSTSASAYEQYF. As DNA, the CDR3 is TGTGCCAGCAGTTCGACCTCGGCCAGCGCCTACGAGCAGTACTTC. V and J are TRBV27 and TRBJ2-7, with unresolved D. The CDR3 is 15 amino acids. V lost 4 bases to trimming and J lost 2 bases, with 15 bases between them. The germline gives CDR1 MNHEY, CDR2 SMNVEV (reference sequence).

The rearrangement links TRBV13 to TRBJ2-2; D ambiguous. Trimming left V 5 bases short and J 1 base short, with 14 bases between. CDR3 length: 16 residues. Germline V gives CDR1 PRHDT, CDR2 FYEKMQ (reference sequence). CDR3 amino acids: CASSEFSSLNTGELFF. The CDR3 DNA sequence: TGTGCCAGCAGCGAGTTCTCATCCCTGAACACCGGGGAGCTGTTTTTT.

Only a few counts were recorded for this clone. The rearrangement links TRBV5-4 to TRBJ2-7, with a possible D match to TRBD2 (6 bases). The CDR3 runs to 15 residues. Deletions cut 4 bases from V and 6 bases from J, with 20 bases between. Germline V gene data show CDR1 as SGHNT and CDR2 as YYREEE (reference sequence). CDR3 in DNA: TGTGCCAGCAGCGGAGGGATGGGCAGGGCTGGCGAGCAGTACTTC. Residues: CASSGGMGRAGEQYF.

The J gene is TRBJ2-1, the V gene TRBV19; possible D gene TRBD2, 6 bases. The germline V gene has CDR1 LNHDA and CDR2 SQIVND (reference sequence). There are 13 residues in the CDR3. V dropped 6 bases and J dropped 4 bases, with 10 bases sitting between them. DNA of the CDR3: TGTGCCAGTAGCGGGAGTCTGTACAATGAGCAGTTCTTC. Translating gives CASSGSLYNEQFF. Full variable domain (remainder filled in from reference TRBV19 and TRBJ2-1): DGGITQSPKYLFRKEGQNVTLSCEQNLNHDAMYWYRQDPGQGLRLIYYSQIVNDFQKGDIAEGYSVSREKKESFPLTVTSAQKNPTAFYLCASSGSLYNEQFFGPGTRLTVL.

The genes are TRBV13 and TRBJ1-1; 7 positions match TRBD1. The trim removed 4 bases at V and 0 bases at J, leaving 8 bases unmatched. The CDR3 runs to 16 residues. Germline CDR1 PRHDT, CDR2 FYEKMQ (reference sequence). The CDR3 nucleotides are TGTGCCAGCAGCTCCCCGGACAGGAGCATGAACACTGAAGCTTTCTTT. Translation: CASSSPDRSMNTEAFF. Full variable domain (rest looked up from reference TRBV13 and TRBJ1-1): AAGVIQSPRHLIKEKRETATLKCYPIPRHDTVYWYQQGPGQDPQFLISFYEKMQSDKGSIPDRFSAQQFSDYHSELNMSSLELGDSALYFCASSSPDRSMNTEAFFGQGTRLTVV.

This clone was picked up one time. The chain links TRBV5-1 to TRBJ2-7, with 8 bases matching TRBD2. The CDR3 runs to 12 residues. The V gene end was trimmed by 5 bases and the J gene end by 4 bases; junction bases not matched to a gene: 2. The germline V gene has CDR1 SGHRS and CDR2 YFSETQ. The CDR3 is CASRAGEYEQYF. Written as DNA, the CDR3 is TGCGCCAGCAGAGCGGGGGAATACGAGCAGTACTTC.

The chain couples TRBV4-2 to TRBJ2-7, with a possible D match to TRBD2 (6 bases). Trimming took off 1 base at V and 0 bases at J, with 10 bases between the two ends. The CDR3 consists of 15 residues. Germline V gives CDR1 LGHNA, CDR2 YNFKEQ. DNA for the CDR3: TGTGCCAGCAGCCAAGGGGCGGGATACTCCTACGAGCAGTACTTC. Its protein product is CASSQGAGYSYEQYF.

The chain couples TRBV28 to TRBJ2-7; 9 bases align to TRBD1. Germline values: CDR1 MDHEN, CDR2 SYDVKM. The CDR3 sequence is 16 residues long. Germline trimming cut 2 bases from V and 0 bases from J; bases unmatched to any gene: 5. Here the CDR3 reads CASSLTGTGSSYEQYF. Written as DNA, the CDR3 is TGTGCCAGCAGTTTAACCGGGACAGGGAGCTCCTACGAGCAGTACTTC.

The chain combines TRBV7-2 with TRBJ1-4; D remains ambiguous. The CDR3 contains 15 residues. Trimming shortened V by 1 base and J by 3 bases, and 9 bases separated the two germline ends. Germline V CDR1 and CDR2: SGHTA, FQGNSA. The CDR3 sequence: CASSLVFSPNEKLFF. In DNA, the CDR3 is TGTGCCAGCAGCTTAGTGTTCAGTCCTAATGAAAAACTGTTTTTT.

The chain links TRBV7-6 to TRBJ2-5; the D gene is possibly TRBD1 (5 bases). Germline-derived CDR1 and CDR2 are SGHVS and FNYEAQ. The CDR3 contains 15 residues. The ends were cut back, 2 bases at V and 1 base at J, with 11 bases in the middle. CDR3 residues: CASSLYQDSQETQYF. The CDR3 DNA reads as TGTGCCAGCAGCTTATATCAAGACAGCCAAGAGACCCAGTACTTC.

The gene calls are TRBV6-4 and TRBJ2-1, with TRBD1 as a possible D gene (5 bases). Germline V gene sequence: CDR1 MRHNA, CDR2 SNTAGT. CDR3 length: 13 residues. V lost 4 bases and J lost 8, with 12 bases in between. The chain's CDR3 is CASSGKGWDEQFF. For the CDR3, the DNA is TGTGCCAGCAGTGGAAAGGGGTGGGATGAGCAGTTCTTC.

This clone was detected only a few times. V and J are TRBV5-4 and TRBJ2-7; D might be TRBD1 (6 bases). The CDR3 is 15 amino acids. Germline V gene sequence: CDR1 SGHNT, CDR2 YYREEE (reference sequence). Deletions cut 4 bases from V and 3 bases from J, with 17 bases between. The CDR3 sequence is CASSQEQGGFYEQYF. CDR3 in DNA: TGTGCCAGCAGCCAAGAACAGGGTGGTTTCTACGAGCAGTACTTC.

V usage is TRBV19 and J usage is TRBJ2-3; the match to TRBD2 covers 8 bases. V was pared by 1 base and J by 4 bases, with 4 bases of the junction left unmatched. The CDR3 sequence is 15 residues long. CDR1 is LNHDA, CDR2 SQIVND, per germline (reference sequence). The CDR3 sequence is CASSIVPGGADTQYF. CDR3 in DNA: TGTGCCAGTAGTATAGTTCCGGGGGGGGCAGATACGCAGTATTTT.